A selection of T cell receptor beta chains follows, all from one sample in a study of shared clonotypes between healthy human individuals. The method was immunoSEQ multiplex PCR; TCRdb's version includes in-frame clones alone and lacks a portion of them. The repertoire consists of about 2.4 million clones, with approximately 92% occurring once and the leading ten covering about 0.13%. Source material: naive CD4+ T cells sorted from blood. The source of these receptors is a man between 18 and 29 years old in good health. CDR3s include the opening cysteine and the closing phenylalanine or tryptophan. The order of the fields is clone size, D gene, J gene, V gene, CDR3 DNA, CDR3 protein. A D gene is named only where the DNA matches it firmly. The listing skips clone size in some rows; elsewhere it reads once, few, many or a size class.

clone_size: .
d_call: .
j_call: TRBJ1-6
v_call: TRBV18
cdr3_nt: TGTGCCAGCTCAGGACCGGGGGGCCCAGACAATTCACCCCTCCACTTT
cdr3_aa: CASSGPGGPDNSPLHF

clone_size: .
d_call: .
j_call: TRBJ1-2
v_call: TRBV28
cdr3_nt: TGTGCCAGCAGTTTAGAGCCTTGGACCCCCTATGGCTACACCTTC
cdr3_aa: CASSLEPWTPYGYTF

clone_size: once
d_call: TRBD1
j_call: TRBJ2-5
v_call: TRBV7-2
cdr3_nt: TGTGCCAGCAGCCTCTCCGGGACAGTACAAGAGACCCAGTACTTC
cdr3_aa: CASSLSGTVQETQYF

clone_size: .
d_call: TRBD1
j_call: TRBJ1-2
v_call: TRBV5-6
cdr3_nt: TGTGCCAGCAGCTTGGGACAGGGGGTACGTGGCTACACCTTC
cdr3_aa: CASSLGQGVRGYTF

clone_size: .
d_call: TRBD1
j_call: TRBJ1-2
v_call: TRBV10-3
cdr3_nt: TGTGCCATCAGCCCGACAGGGTACAATGGCTACACCTTC
cdr3_aa: CAISPTGYNGYTF

clone_size: .
d_call: TRBD2
j_call: TRBJ2-3
v_call: TRBV28
cdr3_nt: TGTGCCAGCAGTCTACTAGCGGGGGGGGCCACAGATACGCAGTATTTT
cdr3_aa: CASSLLAGGATDTQYF

clone_size: .
d_call: .
j_call: TRBJ2-7
v_call: TRBV5-1
cdr3_nt: TGCGCCAGCAGCGTACTTGGCTCCTACGAGCAGTACTTC
cdr3_aa: CASSVLGSYEQYF

clone_size: .
d_call: .
j_call: TRBJ1-2
v_call: TRBV6-1
cdr3_nt: TGTGCCAGCAGAGCCGGGACGGGTAACTATGGCTACACCTTC
cdr3_aa: CASRAGTGNYGYTF

clone_size: .
d_call: .
j_call: TRBJ1-2
v_call: TRBV30
cdr3_nt: TGTGCCTGGTTGGACTATGGCTACACCTTC
cdr3_aa: CAWLDYGYTF

clone_size: once
d_call: TRBD2
j_call: TRBJ2-3
v_call: TRBV10-3
cdr3_nt: TGTGCCACCCAGGAGAGTGGCAGCGGGGGGGCCGGAGATACGCAGTATTTT
cdr3_aa: CATQESGSGGAGDTQYF

clone_size: once
d_call: .
j_call: TRBJ1-5
v_call: TRBV19
cdr3_nt: TGTGCCAGTAGAGGACCGACGGGGCTACCCAATCAGCCCCAGCATTTT
cdr3_aa: CASRGPTGLPNQPQHF

clone_size: .
d_call: TRBD1
j_call: TRBJ2-5
v_call: TRBV6-5
cdr3_nt: TGTGCCAGCAGACCAGGGGGCCAAGAGACCCAGTACTTC
cdr3_aa: CASRPGGQETQYF

clone_size: few
d_call: .
j_call: TRBJ1-5
v_call: TRBV30
cdr3_nt: TGTGCCTGGGGACTTGCAGGGAGCAATCAGCCCCAGCATTTT
cdr3_aa: CAWGLAGSNQPQHF

clone_size: .
d_call: .
j_call: TRBJ2-3
v_call: TRBV7-9
cdr3_nt: TGTGCCAGCAGCTTAGGAGGGGTTCAAGATACGCAGTATTTT
cdr3_aa: CASSLGGVQDTQYF

clone_size: .
d_call: .
j_call: TRBJ2-5
v_call: TRBV14
cdr3_nt: TGTGCCAGCAGCACCCCGGGCCCTTGGACAGAGACCCAGTACTTC
cdr3_aa: CASSTPGPWTETQYF